The 2 T cell receptor beta chains given below trace back to one sample, sequenced in a study of T-cell reconstitution after alpha-beta-depleted transplantation in children. The TCRbeta library was prepared with unique molecular identifiers. TCRdb called the PCR reads again in MiXCR, with one record for every CDR3 protein. The sample consists of about 600,000 distinct CDR3 sequences, about 10% of them appearing once. This sample comprised PBMCs from the stem cell graft donor, obtained from the stem cell graft. All receptors come from a human donor who donated a stem cell graft to a child with acute myeloid leukemia.

This clonotype was detected ten times or more. The CDR3 sequence: CASVDSILSQGPLHF. DNA for the CDR3: TGTGCCAGCGTGGACAGCATTTTATCCCAAGGCCCCCTCCACTTT. The V call is TRBV19, the J call TRBJ1-6; maybe TRBD1 (6 bases). Trimming stripped 9 bases from V and 13 bases from J, with 25 bases between. Germline V gene sequence: CDR1 LNHDA, CDR2 SQIVND (reference sequence). This CDR3 has 15 amino acids.

J is TRBJ1-2 and V is TRBV6-2 or TRBV6-3; D perhaps matches TRBD1 (6 bases). Trimming stripped 7 bases from V and 8 bases from J, with 17 bases between. This CDR3 is built from 13 residues. The germline CDR1 and CDR2 sequences are MNHEY and SVGEGT. Here the CDR3 reads CASTQGIKLGYTF. CDR3 DNA sequence: TGTGCCAGCACCCAGGGGATTAAGCTCGGCTACACCTTC.